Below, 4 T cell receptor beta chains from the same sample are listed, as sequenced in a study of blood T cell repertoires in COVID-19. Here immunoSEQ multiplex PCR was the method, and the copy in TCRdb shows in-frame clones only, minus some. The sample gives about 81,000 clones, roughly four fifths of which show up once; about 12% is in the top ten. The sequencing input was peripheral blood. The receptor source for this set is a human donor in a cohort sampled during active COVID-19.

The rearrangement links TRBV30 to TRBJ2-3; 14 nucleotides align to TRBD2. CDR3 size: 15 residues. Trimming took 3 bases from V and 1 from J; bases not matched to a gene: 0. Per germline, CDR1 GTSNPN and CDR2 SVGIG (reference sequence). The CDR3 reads CAWRGLAGGTDTQYF. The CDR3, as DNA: TGTGCCTGGAGGGGACTAGCGGGGGGCACAGATACGCAGTATTTT.

The CDR3 sequence: CAWSRQGDSPLHF. The CDR3 nucleotides read TGTGCCTGGAGCCGACAGGGGGACTCACCCCTCCACTTT. The V gene is TRBV30, the J gene TRBJ1-6; TRBD1 matches 9 bases. V was clipped by 3 bases and J by 10 bases; unmatched bases: 4. The CDR3 length is 13 residues. In germline, CDR1 is GTSNPN, CDR2 SVGIG (reference sequence).

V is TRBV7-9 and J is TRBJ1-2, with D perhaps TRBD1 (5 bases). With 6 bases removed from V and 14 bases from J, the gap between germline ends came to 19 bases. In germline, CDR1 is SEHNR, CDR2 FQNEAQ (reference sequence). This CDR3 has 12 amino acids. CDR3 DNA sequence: TGTGCCAGCAGACACCACGGGACTAGTTGGACCTTC. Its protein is CASRHHGTSWTF.

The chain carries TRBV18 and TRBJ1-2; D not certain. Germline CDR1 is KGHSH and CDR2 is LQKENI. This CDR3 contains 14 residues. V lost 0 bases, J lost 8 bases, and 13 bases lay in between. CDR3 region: CASSPPGTAGGYTF. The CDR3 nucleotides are TGTGCCAGCTCACCACCGGGCACGGCGGGGGGCTACACCTTC.